The entry below describes one TCR beta chain. This entry is derived from a study of cytomegalovirus exposure and HLA in healthy donors. The V end was cut by 7 bases, the J end by 8 bases, with 15 bases between. Germline lookup yields CDR1 LNHDA and CDR2 SQIVND (reference sequence). The CDR3 loop spans 13 amino acids. With 60 Vbeta and 13 Jbeta primers, the PCR was carried out. TCRdb's copy holds only in-frame clones and misses some; the assay was immunoSEQ multiplex PCR. The table includes about 62,000 clones, around 78% detected once. The receptor was isolated from a man aged 35 to 55 in good health and CMV-seronegative. Sequencing input: PBMCs. The chain couples TRBV19 to TRBJ2-1, with TRBD1 as a possible D gene (5 bases). The chain's CDR3 is CASTKGKSDEQFF. The CDR3 DNA reads as TGTGCCAGTACGAAGGGGAAGTCGGATGAGCAGTTCTTC.